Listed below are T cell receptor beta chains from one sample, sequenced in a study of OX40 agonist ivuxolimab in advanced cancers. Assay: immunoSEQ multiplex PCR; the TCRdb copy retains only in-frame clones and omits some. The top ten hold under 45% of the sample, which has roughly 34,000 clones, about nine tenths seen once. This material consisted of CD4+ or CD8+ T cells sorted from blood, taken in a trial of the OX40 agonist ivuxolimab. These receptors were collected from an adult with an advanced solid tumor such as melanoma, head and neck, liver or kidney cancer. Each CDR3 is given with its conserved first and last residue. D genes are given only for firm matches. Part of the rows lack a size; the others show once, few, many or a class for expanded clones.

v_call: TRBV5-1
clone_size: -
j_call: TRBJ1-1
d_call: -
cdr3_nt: TGCGCCAGCAGCTGGGGAATTGGCACTGAAGCTTTCTTT
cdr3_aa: CASSWGIGTEAFF

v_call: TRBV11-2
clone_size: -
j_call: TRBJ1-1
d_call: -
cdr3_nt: TGTGCCAGCAGCTCCCTTGACATGCGGGCTGAAGCTTTCTTT
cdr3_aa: CASSSLDMRAEAFF

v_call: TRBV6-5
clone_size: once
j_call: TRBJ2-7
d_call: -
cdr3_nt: TGTGCCAGCAGTTACTCTCGGGGCGAAGTCTACGAGCAGTACTTC
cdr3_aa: CASSYSRGEVYEQYF

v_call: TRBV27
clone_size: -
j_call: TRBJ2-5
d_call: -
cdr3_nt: TGTGCCAGCGGCCTTGGGGAGACCCAGTACTTC
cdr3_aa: CASGLGETQYF

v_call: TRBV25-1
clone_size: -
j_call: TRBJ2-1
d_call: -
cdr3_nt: TGTGCCAGCAGTGTGTCCAACTACAATGAGCAGTTCTTC
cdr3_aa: CASSVSNYNEQFF

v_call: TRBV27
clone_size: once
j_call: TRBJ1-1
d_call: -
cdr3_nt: TGTGCCAGCAGTTTATCAGGGGTCGGCACTGAAGCTTTCTTT
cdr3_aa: CASSLSGVGTEAFF

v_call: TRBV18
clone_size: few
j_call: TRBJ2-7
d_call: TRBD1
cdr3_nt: TGTGCCAGCTCAGCCACCCCGGGACAGGGGTTCTACGAGCAGTACTTC
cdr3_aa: CASSATPGQGFYEQYF

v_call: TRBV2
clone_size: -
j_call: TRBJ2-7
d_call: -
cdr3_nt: TGTGCCAGCGGCGAGTCCGATACCTACGAGCAGTACTTC
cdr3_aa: CASGESDTYEQYF

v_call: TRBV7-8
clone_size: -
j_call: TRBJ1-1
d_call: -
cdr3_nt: TGTGCCAGCAGCTTAGGTCCGCCTGAAGCTTTCTTT
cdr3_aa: CASSLGPPEAFF

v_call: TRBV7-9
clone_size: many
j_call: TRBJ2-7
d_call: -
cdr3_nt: TGTGCCAGCAGCTTAGGGGGTTACTACGAGCAGTACTTC
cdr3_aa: CASSLGGYYEQYF

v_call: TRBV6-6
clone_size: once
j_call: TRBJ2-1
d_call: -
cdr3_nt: TGTGCCAGCAGTCCTAGGACAAAGCAGTTCTTC
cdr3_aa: CASSPRTKQFF

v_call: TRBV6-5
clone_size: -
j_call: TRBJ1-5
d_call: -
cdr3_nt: TGTGCCAGCAGTACCGGGACGGGAAGAGGGCAGCCCCAGCATTTT
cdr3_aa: CASSTGTGRGQPQHF

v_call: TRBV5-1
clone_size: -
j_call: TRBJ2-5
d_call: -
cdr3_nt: TGCGCCAGCAGCTTTCCTTGGGCCGGGGAGACCCAGTACTTC
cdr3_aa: CASSFPWAGETQYF

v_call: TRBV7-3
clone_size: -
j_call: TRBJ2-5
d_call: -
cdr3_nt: TGTGCCAGCAGCCCGCGGGCCGCTAACGCCTACGAGACCCAGTACTTC
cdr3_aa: CASSPRAANAYETQYF

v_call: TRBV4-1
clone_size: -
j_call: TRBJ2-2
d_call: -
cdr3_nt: TGCGCCAGCAGCCAAGAGGGTGGGACCGGGGAGCTGTTTTTT
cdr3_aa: CASSQEGGTGELFF

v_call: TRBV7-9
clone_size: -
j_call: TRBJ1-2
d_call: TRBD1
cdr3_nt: TGTGCCAGCAGCTTTGGGCCAGGGGGTGAGAATGGCTACACCTTC
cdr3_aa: CASSFGPGGENGYTF

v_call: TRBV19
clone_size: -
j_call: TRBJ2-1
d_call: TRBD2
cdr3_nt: TGTGCCAGTAGCAGCGGGGGGGCCTTTAATGAGCAGTTCTTC
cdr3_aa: CASSSGGAFNEQFF

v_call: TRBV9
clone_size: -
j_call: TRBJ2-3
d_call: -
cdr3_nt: TGTGCCAGCAGCGTAGAGGACAACACAGATACGCAGTATTTT
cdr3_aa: CASSVEDNTDTQYF

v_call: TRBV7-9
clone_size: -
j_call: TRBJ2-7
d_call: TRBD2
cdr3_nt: TGTGCCAGCAGCTGGACTAGCTCCTACGAGCAGTACTTC
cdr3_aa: CASSWTSSYEQYF

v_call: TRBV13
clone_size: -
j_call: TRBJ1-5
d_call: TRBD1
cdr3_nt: TGTGCCAGCAGCTTACGTCCCGGGACAGGGTCGTGTAGCAATCAGCCCCAGCATTTT
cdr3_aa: CASSLRPGTGSCSNQPQHF

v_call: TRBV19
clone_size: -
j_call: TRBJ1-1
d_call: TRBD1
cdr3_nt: TGTGCCAGTAGTATAGTTCCTAGGGGGCCGGGCACTGAAGCTTTCTTT
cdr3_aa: CASSIVPRGPGTEAFF

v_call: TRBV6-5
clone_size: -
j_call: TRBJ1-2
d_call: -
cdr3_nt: TGTGCCAGCAGTTACTCAGGACAGCCCGGAGACTATGGCTACACCTTC
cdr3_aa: CASSYSGQPGDYGYTF

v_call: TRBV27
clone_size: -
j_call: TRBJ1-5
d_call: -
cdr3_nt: TGTGCCAGCAGTTTATCTGGCTATAGCAATCAGCCCCAGCATTTT
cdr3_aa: CASSLSGYSNQPQHF

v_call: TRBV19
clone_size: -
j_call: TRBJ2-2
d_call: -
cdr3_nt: TGTGCCAGTAGCCCTACAGGGTCCGGGGAGCTGTTTTTT
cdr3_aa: CASSPTGSGELFF

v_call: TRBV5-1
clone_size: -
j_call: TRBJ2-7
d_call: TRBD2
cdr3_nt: TGCGCCAGCAGCTTGGTTGGCGGGGGGATCTCCTACGAGCAGTACTTC
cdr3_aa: CASSLVGGGISYEQYF

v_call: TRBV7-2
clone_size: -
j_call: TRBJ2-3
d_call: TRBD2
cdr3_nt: TGTGCCAGCAGCTTATTCACAGCGGGGGCAGATACGCAGTATTTT
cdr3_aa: CASSLFTAGADTQYF

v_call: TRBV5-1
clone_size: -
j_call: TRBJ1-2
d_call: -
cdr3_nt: TGCGCCAGCAGATCCGGGGCAGGCGGGATCATCAACTATGGCTACACCTTC
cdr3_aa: CASRSGAGGIINYGYTF

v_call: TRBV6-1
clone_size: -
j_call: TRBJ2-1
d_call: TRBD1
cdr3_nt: TGTGCCAGCAGTGAACAGGGGGCGGTTTTCTACAATGAGCAGTTCTTC
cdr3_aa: CASSEQGAVFYNEQFF

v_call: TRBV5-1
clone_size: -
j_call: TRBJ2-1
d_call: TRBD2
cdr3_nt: TGCGCCAGCAGCCCGGGACTAGCGGGAGGTTGGGATGAGCAGTTCTTC
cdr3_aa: CASSPGLAGGWDEQFF

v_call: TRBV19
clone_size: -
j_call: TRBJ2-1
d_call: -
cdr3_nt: TGTGCCAGTAGGATCGGATTTGAGCAGTTCTTC
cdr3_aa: CASRIGFEQFF

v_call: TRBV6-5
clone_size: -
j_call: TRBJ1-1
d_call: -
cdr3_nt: TGTGCCAGCAGTTACGGTTTGGGGTTTGAAGCTTTCTTT
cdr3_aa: CASSYGLGFEAFF

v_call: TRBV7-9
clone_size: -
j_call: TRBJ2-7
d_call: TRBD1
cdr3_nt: TGTGCCAGCAGCTTAGGGGACAGCTACGAGCAGTACTTC
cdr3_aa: CASSLGDSYEQYF

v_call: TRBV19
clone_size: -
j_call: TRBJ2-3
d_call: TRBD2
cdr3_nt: TGTGCCAGTAGTATATACGGGGGGAATGACTACACAGATACGCAGTATTTT
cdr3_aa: CASSIYGGNDYTDTQYF

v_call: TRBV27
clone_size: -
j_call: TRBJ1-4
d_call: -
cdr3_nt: TGTGCCAGCAGTCCAGGGTGGTATAATGAAAAACTGTTTTTT
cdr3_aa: CASSPGWYNEKLFF

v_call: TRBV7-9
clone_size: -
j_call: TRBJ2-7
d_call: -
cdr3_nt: TGTGCCAGCAGCTTGGGAACCTACGAGCAGTACTTC
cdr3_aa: CASSLGTYEQYF

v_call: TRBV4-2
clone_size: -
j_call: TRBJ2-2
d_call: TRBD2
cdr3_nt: TGTGCCAGCAGCCAAGGACTAGCGGGGGTTAACACCGGGGAGCTGTTTTTT
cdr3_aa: CASSQGLAGVNTGELFF

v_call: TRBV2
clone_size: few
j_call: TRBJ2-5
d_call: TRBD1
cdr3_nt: TGTGCCAGCAGAGCCCAGACAGGGCACCACCAAGAGACCCAGTACTTC
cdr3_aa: CASRAQTGHHQETQYF

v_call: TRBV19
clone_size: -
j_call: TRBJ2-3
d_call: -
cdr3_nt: TGTGCCAGTACGCCAGTCGGGACTAGCACAGATACGCAGTATTTT
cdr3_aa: CASTPVGTSTDTQYF

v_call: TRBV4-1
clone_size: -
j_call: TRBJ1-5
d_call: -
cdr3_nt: TGCGCCAGCAGCCGGAACCAGGGTTCTCGAGAGCCCCAGCATTTT
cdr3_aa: CASSRNQGSREPQHF

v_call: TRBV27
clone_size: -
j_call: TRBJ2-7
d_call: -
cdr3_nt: TGTGCCAGCAGTCCCTCTGGGGGATGGTACGAGCAGTACTTC
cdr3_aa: CASSPSGGWYEQYF

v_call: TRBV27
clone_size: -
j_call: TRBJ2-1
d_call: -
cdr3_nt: TGTGCCAGCAGTTTATCAGGGGGTGAGCAGTTCTTC
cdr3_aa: CASSLSGGEQFF

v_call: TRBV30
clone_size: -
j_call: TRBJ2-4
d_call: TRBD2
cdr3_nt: TGTGCCTGGAGTGTTTGGGGTAGCGGGAGATCCACGAGGGGGGAAAACATTCAGTACTTC
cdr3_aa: CAWSVWGSGRSTRGENIQYF

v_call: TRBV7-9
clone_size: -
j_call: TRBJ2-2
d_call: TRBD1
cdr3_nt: TGTGCCAGCAGCTTAGAGGGGGCCATCGGGGAGCTGTTTTTT
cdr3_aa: CASSLEGAIGELFF

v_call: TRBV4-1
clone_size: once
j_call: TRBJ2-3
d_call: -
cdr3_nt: TGCGCCAGCAGCCAAGAAGGGCAGGCCGCGAGCACAGATACGCAGTATTTT
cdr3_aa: CASSQEGQAASTDTQYF

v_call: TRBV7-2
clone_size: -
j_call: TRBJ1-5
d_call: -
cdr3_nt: TGTGCCAGCAGCTTAGATGAAGGGGGGGGCTGGGGCAATCAGCCCCAGCATTTT
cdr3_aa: CASSLDEGGGWGNQPQHF

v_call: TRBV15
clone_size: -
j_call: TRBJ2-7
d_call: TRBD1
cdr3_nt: TGTGCCACCAGCAGAGATAGACAGGGCGAATGGTACGAGCAGTACTTC
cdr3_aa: CATSRDRQGEWYEQYF

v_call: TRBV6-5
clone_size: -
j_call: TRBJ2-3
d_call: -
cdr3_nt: TGTGCCAGTCGACGGATGAAGTTCACAGATACGCAGTATTTT
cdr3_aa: CASRRMKFTDTQYF

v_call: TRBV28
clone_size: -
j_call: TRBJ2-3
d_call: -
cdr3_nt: TGTGCCAGCAGTTTCTTCCTACGGGATACGCAGTATTTT
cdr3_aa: CASSFFLRDTQYF

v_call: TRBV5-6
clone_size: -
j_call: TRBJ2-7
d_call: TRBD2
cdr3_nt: TGTGCCAGCAGCCAAATCTGGGGGACTAGCGGGGTTCTCTCCTACGAGCAGTACTTC
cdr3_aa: CASSQIWGTSGVLSYEQYF